This T cell receptor beta chain was found in a study of T cells after yellow fever vaccination. The study made its TCR cDNA through 5'RACE template switching. That step introduced a universal primer site along with UMIs. TCRdb re-derived calls from the 5' RACE reads in MiXCR, one entry per CDR3 protein. The sample has approximately 510,000 distinct CDR3 sequences, 21% seen once. Germline V lookup: CDR1 SGHDN, CDR2 FVKESK. This CDR3 is 17 amino acids long. With V trimmed by 0 bases and J by 5 bases, 12 bases remained unmatched. This clonotype was counted a few times. The specimen comprised PBMCs, sampled less than 25 days after the first yellow fever vaccination. The receptor was isolated from a young man who received the YFV17D yellow fever vaccine. The J gene is TRBJ2-5, the V gene TRBV14, with 7 bases fitting TRBD1. The CDR3, as DNA: TGTGCCAGCAGCCAAGATAGAGGCACAGGGGTCGGTGAGACCCAGTACTTC. Protein product: CASSQDRGTGVGETQYF.